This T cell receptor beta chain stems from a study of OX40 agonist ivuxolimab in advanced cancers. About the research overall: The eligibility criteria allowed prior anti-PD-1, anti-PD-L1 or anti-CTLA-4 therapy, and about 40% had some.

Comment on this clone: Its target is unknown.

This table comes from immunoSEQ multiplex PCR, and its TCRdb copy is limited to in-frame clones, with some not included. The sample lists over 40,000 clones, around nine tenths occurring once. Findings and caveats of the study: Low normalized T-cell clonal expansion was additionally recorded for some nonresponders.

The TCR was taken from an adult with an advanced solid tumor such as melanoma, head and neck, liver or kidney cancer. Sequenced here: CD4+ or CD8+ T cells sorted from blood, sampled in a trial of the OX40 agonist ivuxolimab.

The CDR3 is CASSERTSGTPNEQFF. The CDR3, as DNA: TGTGCCAGCAGTGAGAGGACTAGCGGGACTCCCAATGAGCAGTTCTTC. The chain carries TRBV6-1 and TRBJ2-1, with 12 positions matching TRBD2. Germline values: CDR1 MNHNS, CDR2 SASEGT. CDR3 length equals 16 residues. V was clipped by 3 bases and J by 6 bases; unmatched bases: 6.